A single sample gave rise to the 18 T cell receptor beta chains below, sequenced in a study of glioma-infiltrating T cells after dendritic cell vaccination. The time point denotes: after dendritic cell vaccination, including at tumor progression/relapse. Clones were sequenced by immunoSEQ multiplex PCR, and TCRdb holds only the in-frame ones, with some missing. The table shows about 99,000 clones, with over 80% occurring only once. The sample was blood, taken after dendritic cell vaccination. These receptors were obtained from a human donor with glioblastoma.

This chain uses TRBV5-1 with TRBJ2-5; 8 bases align to TRBD1. The germline CDR1 and CDR2 sequences are SGHRS and YFSETQ. Losses at the gene ends were 0 bases for V and 5 bases for J; bases not matched to a gene: 12. The CDR3 contains 17 residues. CDR3 in amino acids: CASSLAWGQALGETQYF. The DNA for the CDR3 is TGCGCCAGCAGCTTGGCCTGGGGACAGGCCTTGGGCGAGACCCAGTACTTC.

The rearrangement links TRBV25-1 to TRBJ2-1, with TRBD2 matching over 12 bases. CDR1 is MGHDK, CDR2 SYGVNS, per germline. The CDR3 is 15 residues long. Germline trimming cut 4 bases from V and 8 bases from J; bases unmatched to any gene: 6. CDR3 region: CASSGTSGVGDEQFF. CDR3 nucleotide sequence: TGTGCCAGCAGTGGGACTAGCGGGGTTGGCGATGAGCAGTTCTTC.

The V gene is TRBV18, the J gene TRBJ2-3; a weak D match, TRBD2 (7 bases). The V gene lost 1 base and the J gene lost 5 bases, with 16 bases spanning the gap. CDR3 length: 16 amino acids. The germline CDR1 and CDR2 sequences are KGHSH and LQKENI. CDR3 sequence: CASSPRTGGSGDTQYF. In nucleotides, the CDR3 is TGTGCCAGCTCACCACGTACGGGGGGCTCTGGAGATACGCAGTATTTT.

This chain links TRBV11-2 with TRBJ2-1; 14 nucleotides align to TRBD2. This CDR3 contains 18 residues. Germline-derived CDR1 and CDR2 are SGHAT and FQNNGV. With V trimmed by 5 bases and J by 0 bases, 6 bases remained unmatched. The CDR3 sequence: CASSPLGTSGGSYNEQFF. CDR3 in DNA: TGTGCCAGCAGCCCCCTCGGGACTAGCGGGGGCTCCTACAATGAGCAGTTCTTC.

The V call is TRBV6-5, the J call TRBJ1-2; 9 bases line up with TRBD1. The ends lost 5 bases at V and 4 bases at J; junction bases unmatched: 8. The germline CDR1 and CDR2 sequences are MNHEY and SVGAGI. CDR3 length: 15 amino acids. The CDR3 here is CASSNRGPPFYGYTF. DNA for the CDR3: TGTGCCAGCAGTAACAGGGGGCCCCCTTTCTATGGCTACACCTTC.

V and J are TRBV27 and TRBJ2-3, with TRBD1 matching 7 bases. The CDR3 runs to 16 residues. Germline V CDR1 and CDR2: MNHEY, SMNVEV (reference sequence). Trimming at V came to 9 bases and at J to 2 bases, leaving 14 bases not matched to a gene. In DNA, the CDR3 is TGTGCCAGTCACGCGAGGGGGCTTTTTATCACAGATACGCAGTATTTT. Its translation: CASHARGLFITDTQYF.

V is TRBV18 and J is TRBJ2-7; perhaps TRBD2 as D (6 bases). CDR3 length: 16 amino acids. The germline gives CDR1 KGHSH, CDR2 LQKENI. V dropped 3 bases and J dropped 3 bases, with 18 bases sitting between them. Here the CDR3 DNA reads TGTGCCAGCTCACCGCCGGGAACGGGAGTGGTCTACGAGCAGTACTTC. It codes for CASSPPGTGVVYEQYF.

The CDR3 DNA sequence: TGTGCCAGCCAATCGGGACTAGCGGGTTACAATGAGCAGTTCTTC. Its protein is CASQSGLAGYNEQFF. The rearrangement uses TRBV28 and TRBJ2-1; 12 bases agree with TRBD2. This CDR3 region has 15 residues. Losses at the gene ends were 8 bases for V and 4 bases for J; bases not matched to a gene: 6. Germline lookup yields CDR1 MDHEN and CDR2 SYDVKM.

J is TRBJ2-5 and V is TRBV2; 12 bases are a match to TRBD2. The germline V gene has CDR1 SNHLY and CDR2 FYNNEI. The CDR3 consists of 19 residues. After removal of 5 bases from V and 5 bases from J, the junction contained 18 bases not matched to a gene. The CDR3 sequence is CASSFPRTSGEIWGETQYF. In DNA, the CDR3 is TGTGCCAGCAGTTTTCCCCGGACTAGCGGGGAGATATGGGGGGAGACCCAGTACTTC.

This clone came up a few times. The gene calls are TRBV7-3 and TRBJ1-5; D is ambiguous. The V gene's germline CDR1 is SGHTA and CDR2 FQGTGA. CDR3 length: 13 amino acids. V was pared by 2 bases and J by 6 bases, with 8 bases between. The CDR3 loop is CASSLFRGQPQHF. The CDR3, as DNA: TGTGCCAGCAGCTTATTTCGGGGTCAGCCCCAGCATTTT.

The chain uses TRBV10-2 and TRBJ1-6; D is possibly TRBD1 (6 bases). The germline gives CDR1 WSHSY, CDR2 SAAADI. The germline V and J ends were trimmed by 10 bases and 10 bases, with 11 bases remaining between them. This CDR3 contains 11 residues. CDR3 in amino acids: CANSGVSPLHF. CDR3 DNA: TGCGCCAACTCAGGGGTCTCACCCCTCCACTTT.

The CDR3 DNA sequence: TGCAGCGTTGTGGTCAGCTACGAGCAGTACTTC. It yields the protein CSVVVSYEQYF. The chain is built from TRBV29-1 and TRBJ2-7; no clear D. V dropped 4 bases and J dropped 3 bases, with 7 bases sitting between them. CDR1 is SQVTM and CDR2 is ANQGSEA in the germline V gene. The CDR3 length is 11 residues.

The CDR3 sequence: CASSGQTNTEAFF. CDR3 nucleotide sequence: TGCGCCAGCAGTGGACAGACGAACACTGAAGCTTTCTTT. This chain uses TRBV10-1 with TRBJ1-1, with D possibly matching TRBD1 (5 bases). The CDR3 loop spans 13 amino acids. V lost 4 bases and J 1 base, leaving 7 bases between the germline ends. Germline values: CDR1 WNHNN, CDR2 SYGVQD (reference sequence).

The CDR3, as DNA: TGCGCCAGCAGCTCGACAGGGGAGGCCTACAATGAGCAGTTCTTC. It encodes CASSSTGEAYNEQFF. V usage is TRBV5-1 and J usage is TRBJ2-1; 8 bases fit TRBD1. V was pared by 3 bases and J by 2 bases, with 4 bases of the junction left unmatched. Germline loops: CDR1 SGHRS, CDR2 YFSETQ. The CDR3 runs 15 residues.

The rearrangement joins TRBV5-1 to TRBJ2-2, with D possibly TRBD1 on 5 matching bases. The CDR3 covers 15 residues. Germline V gene lookup returns CDR1 SGHRS and CDR2 YFSETQ. Deletions cut 3 bases from V and 1 base from J, with 10 bases between. The DNA for the CDR3 is TGCGCCAGCAGCTGGGGCTCCTTGAACACCGGGGAGCTGTTTTTT. Residues: CASSWGSLNTGELFF.

DNA of the CDR3: TGTGCCAGCCGGGTACCGGACACCAACTATGGCTACACCTTC. Translation: CASRVPDTNYGYTF. The chain has TRBV2 and TRBJ1-2, with a possible D match to TRBD1 (5 bases). Germline V gene lookup returns CDR1 SNHLY and CDR2 FYNNEI. This CDR3 is built from 14 residues. V lost 8 bases, J lost 2 bases, and 15 bases lay in between.

In its sample, this clone was seen once. The rearrangement uses TRBV9 and TRBJ2-1, with 11 bases aligning to TRBD1. The CDR3 covers 16 residues. CDR1 is SGDLS, CDR2 YYNGEE, per germline. V trimming: 3 bases; J trimming: 5 bases; junction bases outside the gene matches: 7. CDR3 sequence reads: CASSAPGQGVNNEQFF. The CDR3 coding sequence is TGTGCCAGCAGCGCTCCGGGACAGGGGGTGAACAATGAGCAGTTCTTC. Full variable domain (remainder filled in from reference TRBV9 and TRBJ2-1): DSGVTQTPKHLITATGQRVTLRCSPRSGDLSVYWYQQSLDQGLQFLIQYYNGEERAKGNILERFSAQQFPDLHSELNLSSLELGDSALYFCASSAPGQGVNNEQFFGPGTRLTVL.

The rearrangement joins TRBV9 to TRBJ1-1; 9 nucleotides match TRBD1. Germline CDR1 is SGDLS and CDR2 is YYNGEE. The V gene end was trimmed by 0 bases and the J gene end by 3 bases; junction bases not matched to a gene: 3. The CDR3 has 15 amino acids. The CDR3 bases are TGTGCCAGCAGCGTAGGGGGACAGGGTTACACTGAAGCTTTCTTT. Translated, it gives CASSVGGQGYTEAFF.